The next 30 T cell receptor beta chains were all read from a single sample in a study of T cells in Graves' hyperthyroidism and ophthalmopathy. Amplification of TCR beta CDR3 regions used RNA as the template. The TCR CDR3 was amplified in a first-round RT-PCR using the HTBI primer set. TCRdb ran MiXCR on the multiplex PCR reads and lists one entry per CDR3 protein. The sample lists around 200,000 distinct CDR3 sequences, approximately 15% occurring once. The sequencing sample was made of blood. These receptors came from a woman in her 50s with Graves' hyperthyroidism.

This clonotype was detected ten times or more. The rearrangement joins TRBV29-1 to TRBJ2-5; D may correspond to TRBD1 or TRBD2 (6 bases each). Germline CDR1 reads SQVTM; CDR2 reads ANQGSEA. The V gene lost 4 bases and the J gene lost 4 bases, with 10 bases spanning the gap. There are 12 residues in the CDR3. CDR3 loop: CSVVGGLETQYF. CDR3 DNA: TGCAGCGTTGTGGGGGGCCTAGAGACCCAGTACTTC.

This clonotype occurred many times. The rearrangement uses TRBV7-2 and TRBJ2-3; D assignment may be TRBD1 or TRBD2 (5 bases each). The germline V and J ends were trimmed by 6 bases and 2 bases, with 15 bases remaining between them. The CDR3 consists of 15 residues. In germline, CDR1 is SGHTA, CDR2 FQGNSA. The CDR3 is CASRGPRRFTDTQYF. The CDR3 DNA follows: TGTGCCAGCAGGGGACCGCGACGCTTCACAGATACGCAGTATTTT.

As regards this clonotype: Its ends do not fully match the called genes, so a read error is possible. The rearrangement links TRBV6-1 to TRBJ1-2; D is uncertain. Looked up from germline, CDR1 is MNHNS and CDR2 is SASEGT. The CDR3 contains 10 residues. This CDR3 is CATEGAEKSF. The DNA for the CDR3 is TGTGCCACTGAGGGCGCGGAGAAATCCTTC.

This clonotype was recorded at least ten times. The rearrangement links TRBV12-3 or TRBV12-4 to TRBJ1-2; maybe TRBD1 (6 bases). Deletions cut 6 bases from V and 3 bases from J, with 11 bases between. This CDR3 comprises 13 residues. The CDR3 reads CASRLTGYYGYTF. CDR3 bases: TGTGCCAGCAGACTCACAGGGTACTATGGCTACACCTTC.

This sequence joins TRBV12-3 or TRBV12-4 and TRBJ1-4; 7 bases are a match to TRBD1. The V gene end was trimmed by 1 base and the J gene end by 6 bases; junction bases not matched to a gene: 2. There are 14 residues in the CDR3. CDR3 residues: CASSLGDRDEKLFF. The CDR3, as DNA: TGTGCCAGCAGTTTAGGGGACAGAGATGAAAAACTGTTTTTT.

There are many counts of this clonotype. The V and J genes are TRBV19 and TRBJ2-7, with TRBD1 matching 9 bases. Germline loops: CDR1 LNHDA, CDR2 SQIVND (reference sequence). The J segment lost 3 bases and the V segment lost 3 bases, leaving 3 bases of the junction unmatched. The CDR3 has 14 residues. This CDR3 is CASSMGQGSYEQYF. The CDR3 nucleotides read TGTGCCAGTAGTATGGGACAGGGAAGCTACGAGCAGTACTTC.

There are many counts of this clonotype. The chain links TRBV27 to TRBJ2-6; D not resolved. Per the germline V gene, CDR1 is MNHEY and CDR2 is SMNVEV (reference sequence). Trimming took off 1 base at V and 1 base at J, with 8 bases between the two ends. The length of the CDR3 is 16 residues. This CDR3 is CASSLFSGSGANVLTF. The CDR3 bases are TGTGCCAGCAGTTTATTTTCCGGGTCTGGGGCCAACGTCCTGACTTTC.

This clonotype appeared many times. V is TRBV28 and J is TRBJ1-1; D is ambiguous. The CDR3 extends over 16 amino acids. Trimming shortened V by 3 bases and J by 0 bases, and 14 bases separated the two germline ends. Germline lookup yields CDR1 MDHEN and CDR2 SYDVKM. The CDR3 nucleotides are TGTGCCAGCAGTTTCCTGACGATGTTATTGAACACTGAAGCTTTCTTT. It specifies CASSFLTMLLNTEAFF.

This clonotype was picked up many times. The chain employs TRBV27 and TRBJ2-3; tentatively, D is TRBD2 (6 bases). Germline V gene lookup returns CDR1 MNHEY and CDR2 SMNVEV (reference sequence). CDR3 length: 15 amino acids. V dropped 3 bases and J dropped 5 bases, with 15 bases sitting between them. The CDR3 coding sequence is TGTGCCAGCAGTTTTGGGGGAGGATTAGGAGATACGCAGTATTTT. Translated, it gives CASSFGGGLGDTQYF.

This clonotype was seen repeatedly, ten times or more. The chain is built from TRBV6-6 and TRBJ2-3, with TRBD2 matching 7 bases. The V gene end was trimmed by 2 bases and the J gene end by 2 bases; junction bases not matched to a gene: 4. The CDR3 has 15 residues. CDR1 is MNHNY and CDR2 is SVGAGI in the germline V gene (reference sequence). The CDR3 DNA follows: TGTGCCAGCAGTTACGGCGGGACTAACACAGATACGCAGTATTTT. It encodes CASSYGGTNTDTQYF.

This clonotype was observed at least ten times. This rearrangement joins TRBV7-9 to TRBJ1-1; no clear D gene. Germline lookup yields CDR1 SEHNR and CDR2 FQNEAQ (reference sequence). Trimming stripped 3 bases from V and 6 bases from J, with 14 bases between. The CDR3 runs to 14 residues. CDR3 protein: CASSLAEGSPEAFF. For the CDR3, the DNA is TGTGCCAGCAGCTTGGCAGAAGGTAGCCCTGAAGCTTTCTTT.

This clonotype appeared many times. This sequence joins TRBV28 and TRBJ1-2, with 7 bases matching TRBD1. CDR1 is MDHEN, CDR2 SYDVKM, per germline. The CDR3 is made up of 16 amino acids. The junction had 12 bases not matched to a gene; V was cut back by 4 bases and J by 4 bases. DNA of the CDR3: TGTGCCAGCAGTTCGCCCTCCAGACAGGGAGCCTATGGCTACACCTTC. It encodes CASSSPSRQGAYGYTF.

This clonotype was detected many times. This rearrangement joins TRBV6-1 to TRBJ2-5; D gene uncertain. This CDR3 has 14 amino acids. The germline gives CDR1 MNHNS, CDR2 SASEGT. V was trimmed by 7 bases and J by 1 base, leaving 13 bases between them. The CDR3, as DNA: TGTGCCAGCATGAACTTTCGGCTCCAAGAGACCCAGTACTTC. Protein: CASMNFRLQETQYF.

At least ten counts were recorded for this clonotype. The rearrangement uses TRBV9 and TRBJ1-3; TRBD1 is a possible D gene (5 bases). Germline-derived CDR1 and CDR2 are SGDLS and YYNGEE. V was trimmed by 3 bases and J by 0 bases, leaving 7 bases between them. This CDR3 is built from 14 residues. The CDR3 sequence: CASSAGISGNTIYF. The CDR3 coding sequence is TGTGCCAGCAGCGCAGGGATCTCTGGAAACACCATATATTTT.

This clonotype has ten or more counts. The chain has TRBV7-2 and TRBJ2-1, with 14 bases matching TRBD2. The length of the CDR3 is 18 residues. J lost 6 bases, V lost 4 bases, and 11 bases had no gene match. The germline gives CDR1 SGHTA, CDR2 FQGNSA. CDR3 amino acids: CASSSGLAGARSLNEQFF. The CDR3 DNA sequence: TGTGCCAGCAGCTCGGGACTAGCGGGGGCCCGGTCTCTCAATGAGCAGTTCTTC.

This clonotype has a count of ten or more. The V gene is TRBV7-9, the J gene TRBJ1-5; a weak D match, TRBD1 (6 bases). CDR1 and CDR2 (germline): SEHNR, FQNEAQ (reference sequence). V gave up 5 bases and J gave up 2 bases, with 13 bases separating them. The CDR3 is 15 amino acids. CDR3 nucleotide sequence: TGTGCCAGCAGCCCCGGAGGGGGGGGCAATCAGCCCCAGCATTTT. Translating it yields CASSPGGGGNQPQHF. The full variable domain, in which reference TRBV7-9 and TRBJ1-5 provide the parts outside the CDR3, is DTGVSQNPRHKITKRGQNVTFRCDPISEHNRLYWYRQTLGQGPEFLTYFQNEAQLEKSRLLSDRFSAERPKGSFSTLEIQRTEQGDSAMYLCASSPGGGGNQPQHFGDGTRLSIL.

There are many counts of this clonotype. V gene TRBV7-2 combines with J gene TRBJ2-3, with TRBD2 matching over 8 bases. J lost 6 bases, V lost 5 bases, and 7 bases had no gene match. The CDR3 covers 14 residues. From germline, CDR1 is SGHTA and CDR2 FQGNSA. CDR3 DNA sequence: TGTGCCAGCAGCCTAGGACTAGCTTCGGATACGCAGTATTTT. This translates into CASSLGLASDTQYF. Complete variable domain (other parts from reference TRBV7-2 and TRBJ2-3): GAGVSQSPSNKVTEKGKDVELRCDPISGHTALYWYRQSLGQGLEFLIYFQGNSAPDKSGLPSDRFSAERTGGSVSTLTIQRTQQEDSAVYLCASSLGLASDTQYFGPGTRLTVL.

The chain is built from TRBV4-3 and TRBJ2-1, with a possible D match to TRBD2 (5 bases). Germline values: CDR1 LGHNA, CDR2 YSLEER. V lost 3 bases and J lost 3, with 15 bases in between. The CDR3 totals 16 residues. CDR3 sequence reads: CASSQENGLFYNEQFF. The CDR3 DNA sequence: TGCGCCAGCAGCCAGGAAAATGGACTCTTCTACAATGAGCAGTTCTTC.

This clonotype has ten or more counts. V is TRBV5-1 and J is TRBJ2-5; possible D gene TRBD1, 5 bases. The V gene lost 2 bases and the J gene lost 1 base, with 9 bases spanning the gap. From germline, CDR1 is SGHRS and CDR2 YFSETQ. The CDR3 spans 14 residues. This CDR3 is CASSLQVSQETQYF. The CDR3 DNA reads TGCGCCAGCAGCTTACAGGTGTCCCAAGAGACCCAGTACTTC.

The sample holds many counts of this clonotype. Written as DNA, the CDR3 is TGTGCCAGCAGCTCGCGCCGGCGGGGACTAGCGGGGGGTCCCCTAGGGACCGGGGAGCTGTTTTTT. Protein: CASSSRRRGLAGGPLGTGELFF. The chain joins TRBV7-2 to TRBJ2-2; 15 bases map to TRBD2. The CDR3 spans 22 residues. Looked up from germline, CDR1 is SGHTA and CDR2 is FQGNSA. J gave up 5 bases and V 4 bases, and 20 bases lay outside the gene matches.

This clonotype has at least ten counts. The chain recombines TRBV20-1 with TRBJ2-7; D gene uncertain. The CDR3 covers 13 residues. The germline V gene has CDR1 DFQATT and CDR2 SNEGSKA (reference sequence). V lost 6 bases to trimming and J lost 5 bases, with 17 bases between them. Here the CDR3 reads CSAPEQMGNEQYF. The CDR3 coding sequence is TGCAGTGCCCCGGAACAGATGGGGAACGAGCAGTACTTC.

This clonotype appeared many times. The V call is TRBV6-1, the J call TRBJ1-1; 8 positions agree with TRBD1. The CDR3 contains 12 residues. Germline trimming cut 5 bases from V and 7 bases from J; bases unmatched to any gene: 3. Germline values: CDR1 MNHNS, CDR2 SASEGT. The CDR3, as DNA: TGTGCCAGCAGTACGACAGGGGATGAAGCTTTCTTT. This gives the protein CASSTTGDEAFF.

V is TRBV7-2 and J is TRBJ2-1, with a possible D match to TRBD1 (5 bases). V was pared by 5 bases and J by 11 bases, with 13 bases between. Germline loops: CDR1 SGHTA, CDR2 FQGNSA. The CDR3 runs to 12 residues. CDR3 loop: CASSGDDSKQFF. In DNA form, the CDR3 reads TGTGCCAGCAGCGGTGACGACAGCAAGCAGTTCTTC.

This clonotype was detected ten times or more. This sequence joins TRBV28 and TRBJ1-1, with D perhaps matching TRBD1 (6 bases). Trimming took 6 bases from V and 10 from J, leaving 24 bases between them. The CDR3 contains 15 residues. Looked up from germline, CDR1 is MDHEN and CDR2 is SYDVKM. The CDR3 reads CASSQRRGAPGVAFF. In nucleotides, the CDR3 is TGTGCCAGCAGCCAACGGCGGGGGGCTCCGGGGGTAGCTTTCTTT.

This clonotype was seen many times. This chain joins TRBV3-1 and TRBJ2-3; 7 positions match TRBD2. Germline CDR1 is LGHDT and CDR2 is YNNKEL (reference sequence). The CDR3 consists of 16 residues. The junction had 7 bases not matched to a gene; V was cut back by 0 bases and J by 4 bases. CDR3 sequence: CASSQDGSGEADTQYF. The CDR3 coding sequence is TGTGCCAGCAGCCAAGATGGCAGCGGGGAGGCAGATACGCAGTATTTT.

This clonotype was seen repeatedly, ten times or more. The CDR3 protein is CASRGTVMNTEAFF. DNA of the CDR3: TGTGCCAGCAGAGGGACAGTAATGAACACTGAAGCTTTCTTT. J is TRBJ1-1 and V is TRBV2, with TRBD1 matching over 7 bases. In germline, CDR1 is SNHLY, CDR2 FYNNEI. The trim removed 6 bases at V and 0 bases at J, leaving 4 bases unmatched. This CDR3 spans 14 amino acids.

This clonotype was observed at least ten times. The rearrangement joins TRBV2 to TRBJ1-5; no firm D call. There are 13 residues in the CDR3. Trimming took off 4 bases at V and 4 bases at J, with 8 bases between the two ends. In germline, CDR1 is SNHLY, CDR2 FYNNEI. CDR3 DNA sequence: TGTGCCAGCAGTGCCCGGCGTAATCAGCCCCAGCATTTT. Translation gives CASSARRNQPQHF.

Of note for this clonotype: It may be a read error: a sequence one base away is much more abundant. The rearrangement joins TRBV7-9 to TRBJ2-7, with D perhaps TRBD1 (6 bases). Per germline, CDR1 SEHNR and CDR2 FQNEAQ (reference sequence). Deletions cut 1 base from V and 5 bases from J, with 18 bases between. The CDR3 is 16 residues long. The CDR3 region has the DNA TGTGCCAGCAGCTTAGATGTTGGGGGCGCGGTCAACGAGCAGTACTTC. Amino acids: CASSLDVGGAVNEQYF.

The rearrangement uses TRBV5-1 and TRBJ1-6, with unresolved D. The CDR3 is 14 residues long. Trimming cost V 1 base and J 5 bases, with 7 bases left between them. Germline CDR1 and CDR2: SGHRS and YFSETQ. For the CDR3, the DNA is TGCGCCAGCAGCTTGAGATCGGATAATTCACCCCTCCACTTT. Translation gives CASSLRSDNSPLHF.

The chain uses TRBV7-3 and TRBJ2-1, with 8 bases fitting TRBD2. V shed 2 bases and J 3 bases; nucleotides not matched to a gene: 3. Germline-derived CDR1 and CDR2 are SGHTA and FQGTGA. This CDR3 comprises 15 residues. The CDR3 loop is CASSLSGLVYNEQFF. DNA of the CDR3: TGTGCCAGCAGCTTATCGGGACTAGTCTACAATGAGCAGTTCTTC.